This passage covers 20 T cell receptor beta chains from one sample sequenced in a study of blood T cells in healthy people across ages. The use of a sample-barcoded 5' primer and a J-beta primer mix characterized a second PCR of roughly 7 to 12 cycles. TCRdb processed the 5' RACE reads anew with MiXCR; each CDR3 protein has one entry. There are 800,000 to 950,000 distinct CDR3 sequences in the sample; about 29% occur only once, and 10% lies in the top ten. These same records also appear under a second study, on T cells of mothers and their children.

The sequenced sample consisted of blood. All receptors derive from a woman aged 40 to 50 in good health.

Details on this clonotype: One end of the junction is discordant with germline, which a read error may explain. The chain has TRBV7-6 and TRBJ1-2; maybe TRBD1 (6 bases). Germline values: CDR1 SGHVS, CDR2 FNYEAQ. This CDR3 has 16 residues. The CDR3 DNA sequence: TGTGCCAGCGGCTTAGTCCCGGGACAAGGGGCACATGGCTACACCTTC. Its translation is CASGLVPGQGAHGYTF.

V usage is TRBV12-3 or TRBV12-4 and J usage is TRBJ2-7, with TRBD2 matching 8 bases. V lost 8 bases to trimming and J lost 6 bases; unmatched junction nucleotides: 3. CDR3 size: 11 residues. The CDR3 DNA reads TGTGCCAGCTCACGGGAGGGCGAGCAGTACTTC. Translated: CASSREGEQYF.

This clonotype was observed a handful of times. V usage is TRBV7-2 and J usage is TRBJ2-7; 9 positions agree with TRBD2. With 6 bases clipped from V and 7 bases from J, the junction kept 13 bases outside the gene matches. CDR1 and CDR2 from the germline V gene are SGHTA and FQGNSA. CDR3 length equals 15 residues. CDR3 amino acids: CASSRGLARAREQYF. The CDR3 nucleotides read TGTGCCAGCAGTCGCGGACTAGCGAGAGCGAGGGAGCAGTACTTC.

The rearrangement uses TRBV6-5 and TRBJ1-4; no clear D. CDR3 length equals 14 residues. The V gene's germline CDR1 is MNHEY and CDR2 SVGAGI. V was trimmed by 0 bases and J by 4 bases, leaving 6 bases between them. CDR3 coding DNA: TGTGCCAGCAGTTACTCGGATCTTAATGAAAAACTGTTTTTT. Its translation is CASSYSDLNEKLFF.

Turning to this clonotype: Here the CDR3 omits its conserved ending phenylalanine or tryptophan, so a read error is the likely source. This chain uses TRBV12-3 or TRBV12-4 with TRBJ1-1; a weak D match, TRBD1 (6 bases). CDR3 length: 12 residues. The V end was cut by 3 bases, the J end by 11 bases, with 13 bases between. The CDR3 DNA sequence: TGTGCCAGCAGTTTCCTGGAGGGGGTGGCTTTCTGT. Encoded protein: CASSFLEGVAFC.

A remark on this clonotype: A much larger clonotype is one base distant, so this may be a read error. The rearrangement links TRBV20-1 to TRBJ2-5; TRBD2 aligns across 8 bases. V trimming: 3 bases; J trimming: 11 bases; junction bases outside the gene matches: 11. This CDR3 has 13 residues. CDR1 and CDR2 (germline): DFQATT, SNEGSKA (reference sequence). In DNA form, the CDR3 reads TGCAGTGCTAGGGGACTAGGTGCACATGAGCAGTACTTC. Amino acid sequence: CSARGLGAHEQYF.

V is TRBV29-1 and J is TRBJ1-1; the D is unclear. This CDR3 contains 12 residues. Germline V gene sequence: CDR1 SQVTM, CDR2 ANQGSEA. The V and J ends lost 7 bases and 4 bases respectively, with 13 bases between them. In DNA form, the CDR3 reads TGCAGCGGTGCTCCGGGAGGCACTGAAGCTTTCTTT. This encodes CSGAPGGTEAFF. Variable domain in full (rest from reference TRBV29-1 and TRBJ1-1): SAVISQKPSRDICQRGTSLTIQCQVDSQVTMMFWYRQQPGQSLTLIATANQGSEATYESGFVIDKFPISRPNLTFSTLTVSNMSPEDSSIYLCSGAPGGTEAFFGQGTRLTVV.

This rearrangement joins TRBV7-3 to TRBJ2-1; 9 nucleotides agree with TRBD1. Germline V lookup: CDR1 SGHTA, CDR2 FQGTGA. The CDR3 length is 13 residues. Trimming removed 2 bases from V and 8 bases from J; junction bases left unmatched: 1. DNA of the CDR3: TGTGCCAGCAGCTTACGACAGGGGGATGAGCAGTTCTTC. It is translated as CASSLRQGDEQFF.

This clonotype was detected ten times or more. This clone may be a read error of a much larger clone one base away. The CDR3 DNA follows: TGTGCCAGCAGGCGGGGGTCCCGGCCTGAGACCCAGTACTTC. As protein: CASRRGSRPETQYF. The chain uses TRBV28 and TRBJ2-5, with TRBD2 matching 7 bases. The CDR3 covers 14 residues. The V gene end was trimmed by 6 bases and the J gene end by 5 bases; junction bases not matched to a gene: 9. Germline V CDR1 and CDR2: MDHEN, SYDVKM.

The chain has TRBV28 and TRBJ2-7; the match to TRBD2 covers 7 bases. The CDR3 covers 15 residues. The J segment lost 3 bases and the V segment lost 1 base, leaving 6 bases of the junction unmatched. Germline values: CDR1 MDHEN, CDR2 SYDVKM. The CDR3 is CASSLYLGGSYEQYF. As DNA, the CDR3 is TGTGCCAGCAGTTTATACTTGGGGGGGAGCTACGAGCAGTACTTC.

This clonotype was detected only a few times. The chain recombines TRBV18 with TRBJ2-1; unclear D gene. The CDR3 sequence is 11 residues long. Germline CDR1 is KGHSH and CDR2 is LQKENI. The germline V and J ends were trimmed by 8 bases and 6 bases, with 8 bases remaining between them. CDR3 loop: CASLTTNEQFF. In DNA form, the CDR3 reads TGTGCCAGCCTCACTACCAATGAGCAGTTCTTC.

A remark on this clonotype: Relative to the germline gene, one junction end is altered; a read error may explain this. This sequence joins TRBV5-1 and TRBJ2-5; 10 nucleotides align to TRBD1. The last part of the DNA fits TRBJ2-7 better; the J call may be wrong. Germline values: CDR1 SGHRS, CDR2 YFSETQ. The CDR3 is made up of 16 amino acids. The CDR3 coding sequence is TGCGCCGGCAGCTTGTCTCCGGGACAGGGGACGCACGAGCAGTACTTC. Its translation is CAGSLSPGQGTHEQYF.

The table lists this clonotype with many counts. The chain recombines TRBV11-2 with TRBJ2-7; TRBD1 might be the D (5 bases). Trimming pared 5 bases from V and 0 bases from J, leaving 11 bases between. Germline loops: CDR1 SGHAT, CDR2 FQNNGV. The CDR3 runs 14 residues. The CDR3 is CASSPDTLSYEQYF. The CDR3, as DNA: TGTGCCAGCAGCCCGGACACTCTCTCCTACGAGCAGTACTTC.

The chain couples TRBV27 to TRBJ1-1, with TRBD1 matching 9 bases. The CDR3 covers 14 residues. V was clipped by 5 bases and J by 4 bases; unmatched bases: 5. Looked up from germline, CDR1 is MNHEY and CDR2 is SMNVEV (reference sequence). The CDR3 nucleotides read TGTGCCAGCAGTCCTATGACAGGGGGCACTGAAGCTTTCTTT. Its translation: CASSPMTGGTEAFF.

The gene calls are TRBV7-2 and TRBJ1-2; D unclear. Trimming left V 1 base short and J 0 bases short, with 9 bases between. This CDR3 has 15 residues. Germline loops: CDR1 SGHTA, CDR2 FQGNSA. The CDR3: CASSLVRSTNYGYTF. For the CDR3, the DNA is TGTGCCAGCAGCTTAGTGAGGAGTACTAACTATGGCTACACCTTC.

V usage is TRBV15 and J usage is TRBJ1-4, with TRBD1 identical over 7 bases. The CDR3 consists of 16 residues. Germline V lookup: CDR1 LNHNV, CDR2 YYDKDF (reference sequence). Trimming cost V 0 bases and J 7 bases; bases outside gene matches: 8. CDR3 sequence: CATSRDSRGLGEKLFF. CDR3 sequence (DNA): TGTGCCACCAGCAGAGATTCGAGGGGGCTGGGTGAAAAACTGTTTTTT.

The gene calls are TRBV15 and TRBJ1-4; 7 bases are a match to TRBD1. This CDR3 has 15 amino acids. Losses at the gene ends were 1 base for V and 5 bases for J; bases not matched to a gene: 4. Germline lookup yields CDR1 LNHNV and CDR2 YYDKDF (reference sequence). Here the CDR3 reads CATSRASGGNEKLFF. The CDR3 DNA reads as TGTGCCACCAGCAGAGCGTCAGGGGGGAATGAAAAACTGTTTTTT.

The gene calls are TRBV29-1 and TRBJ2-3; the match to TRBD1 covers 7 bases. In germline, CDR1 is SQVTM, CDR2 ANQGSEA. The CDR3 runs 14 residues. Unmatched junction bases numbered 5, after V lost 3 bases and J lost 2 bases. The CDR3 sequence: CSVEETGNTDTQYF. Here the CDR3 DNA reads TGCAGCGTTGAGGAGACAGGGAACACAGATACGCAGTATTTT.

On this clonotype itself: The junction shows a germline mismatch at one end, possibly a read error. The chain joins TRBV12-3 or TRBV12-4 to TRBJ2-1; D possibly corresponds to TRBD1 (5 bases). This CDR3 comprises 15 residues. The CDR3 sequence: CASSPHDSSYNERFF. For the CDR3, the DNA is TGTGCCAGCAGTCCCCACGACAGTTCCTACAATGAGCGGTTCTTC.

This rearrangement joins TRBV18 to TRBJ1-1, with no clear D. V shed 3 bases and J shed 2 bases, with 13 bases lying between them. This CDR3 comprises 15 residues. The germline V gene has CDR1 KGHSH and CDR2 LQKENI. The DNA for the CDR3 is TGTGCCAGCTCACCCCGGCCCAAAATCAACACTGAAGCTTTCTTT. This gives the protein CASSPRPKINTEAFF. The whole variable domain, filled in from reference TRBV18 and TRBJ1-1, reads NAGVMQNPRHLVRRRGQEARLRCSPMKGHSHVYWYRQLPEEGLKFMVYLQKENIIDESGMPKERFSAEFPKEGPSILRIQQVVRGDSAAYFCASSPRPKINTEAFFGQGTRLTVV.